These 27 T cell receptor beta chains share one sample of origin, sequenced in a study of esophageal squamous cell carcinoma under preoperative chemotherapy (dated by TCRdb to the late 2010s). Receptor amplification or capture employed PCR. TCRdb names HiSeq X Ten as the instrument used. TCRdb cleaned the public reads at Q25 with fastp, built clones with MiXCR and kept in-frame beta chains. Each CDR3 protein appears once, grouped with its most common genes and DNA. Present in this sample are over 25,000 distinct CDR3 sequences, 50% to 60% of which were seen just once. More than 20% of the sample rests with the top ten. The time point label for this specimen denotes: after preoperative PTX-NDP chemotherapy. This material was obtained from a patient given preoperative chemotherapy. The receptors originated from a human donor with esophageal squamous cell carcinoma. The donor label of this sample is uncertain.

Regarding this clonotype: Germline is not matched at one junction end, which may reflect a read error. The chain employs TRBV11-1 and TRBJ2-3; D is possibly TRBD2 (7 bases). Per the germline V gene, CDR1 is SGHAT and CDR2 is FQDESV (reference sequence). This CDR3 is 15 amino acids long. Here the CDR3 DNA reads TGTGCCAGGACCCTTAGGGGGGGAAGCCCAGAGACGCAGTACTTT. Amino acid sequence: CARTLRGGSPETQYF.

The rearrangement joins TRBV12-3 or TRBV12-4 to TRBJ2-3; possibly TRBD2 for D (5 bases). The CDR3 runs to 14 residues. The ends were cut back, 4 bases at V and 2 bases at J, with 10 bases in the middle. The CDR3 DNA is TGTGCCAGCAGTTCCGGACTGACCACAGATACGCAGTATTTT. Its translation is CASSSGLTTDTQYF.

This clonotype was counted many times. V usage is TRBV11-2 and J usage is TRBJ2-5; 9 bases fit TRBD2. Germline assignment: CDR1 SGHAT and CDR2 FQNNGV. This CDR3 comprises 15 residues. V was pared by 3 bases and J by 5 bases, with 7 bases of the junction left unmatched. CDR3 region: CASSLGLANGETQYF. The CDR3 DNA is TGTGCCAGCAGCTTGGGACTAGCTAACGGGGAGACCCAGTACTTC. The full variable domain, with the rest looked up from reference TRBV11-2 and TRBJ2-5, is EAGVAQSPRYKIIEKRQSVAFWCNPISGHATLYWYQQILGQGPKLLIQFQNNGVVDDSQLPKDRFSAERLKGVDSTLKIQPAKLEDSAVYLCASSLGLANGETQYFGPGTRLLVL.

This clonotype came up many times. The chain combines TRBV6-1 with TRBJ2-1; TRBD1 might be the D (5 bases). CDR3 length: 15 amino acids. V was trimmed by 6 bases and J by 0 bases, leaving 12 bases between them. The germline V gene has CDR1 MNHNS and CDR2 SASEGT. The CDR3: CASRTTVSSYNEQFF. CDR3 bases: TGTGCCAGCAGGACGACAGTAAGCTCCTACAATGAGCAGTTCTTC.

V usage is TRBV5-4 and J usage is TRBJ2-7; the D is unclear. The J call could be wrong; TRBJ2-5 is a better fit for the DNA end. CDR1 is SGHNT, CDR2 YYREEE, per germline (reference sequence). The CDR3 totals 13 residues. CDR3 sequence (DNA): TGTGCCAGCAGCTTAGAGTTCAGGGAGACCCAGTACTTC. It yields the protein CASSLEFRETQYF.

This chain connects TRBV5-4 to TRBJ1-1, with D uncertain. The CDR3 covers 13 residues. The V end was cut by 4 bases, the J end by 1 base, with 8 bases between. The germline gives CDR1 SGHNT, CDR2 YYREEE (reference sequence). CDR3 DNA sequence: TGTGCCAGCAGCACTGGACGGAACACTGAAGCTTTCTTT. Translation: CASSTGRNTEAFF.

As regards this clonotype: A junction end diverges from the germline sequence, so it may reflect a read error. V gene TRBV7-2 combines with J gene TRBJ2-4, with 8 bases aligning to TRBD2. From germline, CDR1 is SGHTA and CDR2 FQGNSA. The CDR3 length is 15 residues. CDR3 sequence: CARSSGGCTKDTQYF. The CDR3 region has the DNA TGTGCCCGCAGCTCGGGGGGGTGTACCAAAGATACGCAGTACTTC. Drawing the rest from reference TRBV7-2 and TRBJ2-4, the complete variable domain is GAGVSQSPSNKVTEKGKDVELRCDPISGHTALYWYRQSLGQGLEFLIYFQGNSAPDKSGLPSDRFSAERTGGSVSTLTIQRTQQEDSAVYLCARSSGGCTKDTQYFGAGTRLSVL.

A word on this clonotype: Possible read error: a much larger clone is one base away. The V and J genes are TRBV6-1 and TRBJ2-1; D is unresolved. Germline values: CDR1 MNHNS, CDR2 SASEGT. The CDR3 sequence is 12 residues long. The CDR3 spells CASVRIGYEQLF. The CDR3 bases are TGTGCCAGCGTCAGGATCGGGTACGAGCAGTTATTC.

Of note for this clonotype: One junction end disagrees with the germline gene, perhaps due to a read error. The V call is TRBV6-1, the J call TRBJ2-4; no reliable D call. CDR3 length: 16 amino acids. Looked up from germline, CDR1 is MNHNS and CDR2 is SASEGT. The CDR3 here is CASSRNRLCAKDIQYF. The CDR3 nucleotides are TGTGCCAGCAGTCGCAACCGGCTGTGCGCCAAAGACATTCAGTACTTT.

This clonotype was seen at least ten times. The V gene is TRBV11-2, the J gene TRBJ1-1; 8 bases fit TRBD1. The germline V gene encodes CDR1 SGHAT and CDR2 FQNNGV. The V and J ends lost 5 bases and 4 bases, in that order; junction bases with no gene match: 15. The CDR3 consists of 17 residues. The CDR3 loop reads CASSPRGAGGATTEAFF. The DNA for the CDR3 is TGTGCCAGCAGCCCAAGGGGAGCAGGGGGCGCGACCACTGAAGCTTTCTTT.

On this clonotype itself: Relative to the germline gene, one junction end is altered; a read error may explain this. The rearrangement uses TRBV12-3 or TRBV12-4 and TRBJ2-4, with 8 bases matching TRBD2. There are 16 residues in the CDR3. CDR3 sequence reads: CASSGTGRGAKDIQYF. The CDR3 coding sequence is TGTGCCAGCAGTGGTACGGGGCGGGGGGCCAAAGACATTCAGTACTTC.

Many counts were recorded for this clonotype. The chain employs TRBV12-3 or TRBV12-4 and TRBJ2-2; no clear D gene. V dropped 6 bases and J dropped 6 bases, with 11 bases sitting between them. The CDR3 runs 13 residues. The CDR3 region is CASRLGVSGELFF. CDR3 bases: TGTGCCAGCAGGCTCGGAGTTTCCGGGGAGCTGTTTTTT.

The sample holds many counts of this clonotype. A much more abundant neighbour one base away suggests this may be a read error. CDR3 in amino acids: CASSLLAGGNEQYF. CDR3 nucleotide sequence: TGTGCCAGCAGCTTACTGGCGGGGGGCAATGAGCAGTACTTC. The V and J genes are TRBV7-6 and TRBJ2-1; 8 nucleotides match TRBD2. The DNA end lines up better with TRBJ2-7; the J call may be wrong. CDR1 is SGHVS and CDR2 is FNYEAQ in the germline V gene. CDR3 length: 14 residues.

The chain is built from TRBV6-1 and TRBJ2-3; 8 bases fit TRBD1. V shed 5 bases, J shed 6 bases, and the junction held 13 bases outside the gene matches. Germline loops: CDR1 MNHNS, CDR2 SASEGT. The CDR3 consists of 16 residues. The CDR3 sequence: CASSRNQGAGADTQYF. The DNA of the CDR3 is TGTGCCAGCAGTCGCAACCAGGGGGCTGGGGCCGATACGCAGTATTTT.

On this clonotype itself: A read error may produce the germline difference seen at one junction end. The chain joins TRBV10-3 to TRBJ2-4; D gene ambiguous. CDR3 length: 14 amino acids. Germline V gene lookup returns CDR1 ENHRY and CDR2 SYGVKD. Here the CDR3 DNA reads TGCCGCGGCTCGGCGCGTTTAGCCACAAACATGCAGTACTTC. Its protein product is CRGSARLATNMQYF.

This clonotype was recorded many times. The V and J genes are TRBV6-1 and TRBJ2-7, with D possibly TRBD1 on 6 matching bases. The CDR3 is 13 amino acids. The germline V gene encodes CDR1 MNHNS and CDR2 SASEGT. Trimming took 6 bases from V and 2 from J, leaving 11 bases between them. CDR3 coding DNA: TGTGCCAGCAGCCTCGGGACAACCTACGAGCAGTACTTC. It yields the protein CASSLGTTYEQYF.

This clonotype was seen more than once but under ten times. An end of the junction differs from the germline gene, which may be a read error. J is TRBJ2-3 and V is TRBV18; D is possibly TRBD1 or TRBD2 (6 bases each). The CDR3 has 14 amino acids. CDR1 KGHSH and CDR2 LQKENI come from the germline V gene. CDR3 residues: CAGSGGRGPDTQYF. CDR3 nucleotide sequence: TGTGCGGGCTCCGGGGGCCGTGGCCCAGATACCCAGTATTTC.

The gene calls are TRBV7-2 and TRBJ2-5, with D perhaps matching TRBD1 or TRBD2 (7 bases each). V lost 5 bases to trimming and J lost 2 bases, with 27 bases between them. CDR3 length: 19 residues. The germline CDR1 and CDR2 sequences are SGHTA and FQGNSA. CDR3 DNA sequence: TGTGCCAGCAGCCCGATTCAGGGGGGGGGGGGGGGGGGGCAAGAGACCCAGTACTTC. Translation gives CASSPIQGGGGGGQETQYF.

This clonotype was counted many times. This may come from a read error, since a much larger clone is one base off. The genes are TRBV7-6 and TRBJ2-1; D gene uncertain. The V gene's germline CDR1 is SGHVS and CDR2 FNYEAQ. CDR3 size: 13 residues. Trimming pared 2 bases from V and 13 bases from J, leaving 15 bases between. The CDR3 protein is CASSLQPGETQFF. The CDR3 bases are TGTGCCAGCAGCTTACAGCCCGGCGAGACCCAGTTCTTC.

V usage is TRBV7-3 and J usage is TRBJ2-5; TRBD2 aligns across 7 bases. This CDR3 spans 16 amino acids. Per germline, CDR1 SGHTA and CDR2 FQGTGA. V trimming: 6 bases; J trimming: 8 bases; junction bases outside the gene matches: 18. The CDR3 spells CASRLVGAGDPDTQYF. CDR3 sequence (DNA): TGTGCCAGCAGGTTAGTTGGTGCGGGAGACCCAGATACCCAGTACTTC.

Points on this clonotype: Relative to the germline gene, one junction end is altered; a read error may explain this. The chain uses TRBV7-8 and TRBJ2-3, with 8 bases aligning to TRBD2. Germline CDR1 reads SGHVS; CDR2 reads FQNEAQ. The CDR3 sequence is 15 residues long. The CDR3 region is CASSSGGGATDTQYF. The CDR3 DNA is TGTGCCAGCAGCTCGGGGGGGGGGGCCACAGATACTCAGTATTTC.

This clonotype was recorded a few times. J is TRBJ1-1 and V is TRBV6-5, with 11 bases lining up with TRBD1. Per the germline V gene, CDR1 is MNHEY and CDR2 is SVGAGI. The ends lost 5 bases at V and 5 bases at J; junction bases unmatched: 10. The CDR3 is made up of 16 amino acids. The CDR3 reads CASSHGTGGRRTEAFF. CDR3 nucleotides: TGTGCCAGCAGTCACGGGACAGGGGGACGGAGGACTGAAGCTTTCTTT.

The chain is built from TRBV11-2 and TRBJ2-4; the D gene is possibly TRBD2 (6 bases). Germline loops: CDR1 SGHAT, CDR2 FQNNGV. This CDR3 has 15 amino acids. With 11 bases removed from V and 0 bases from J, the gap between germline ends came to 17 bases. CDR3 in DNA: TGTGCCCGCGTCCCGGGGCGGGGAGCCAAAAACATTCAGTACTTC. This encodes CARVPGRGAKNIQYF.

Regarding this clonotype: The germline gene is not matched at one end of the junction; a read error may be the cause. The rearrangement uses TRBV12-3 or TRBV12-4 and TRBJ2-5, with 9 bases matching TRBD2. This CDR3 contains 16 residues. CDR3 amino acids: CASGGTGGGEKETQYF. In nucleotides, the CDR3 is TGTGCCAGCGGGGGGACTGGCGGGGGGGAGAAAGAGACCCAGTATTTC.

The chain couples TRBV5-6 to TRBJ2-7, with D possibly called TRBD1 or TRBD2 (5 bases each). The germline CDR1 and CDR2 sequences are SGHDT and YYEEEE. Trimming stripped 4 bases from V and 6 bases from J, with 17 bases between. The CDR3 is 14 residues long. In nucleotides, the CDR3 is TGTGCCAGCAGCCCTGGCCCAGGGACCTCCGAGCAGTACTTC. It codes for CASSPGPGTSEQYF.

This clonotype was seen at least ten times. This chain uses TRBV11-2 with TRBJ2-3; D not certain. Germline V lookup: CDR1 SGHAT, CDR2 FQNNGV. Trimming shortened V by 5 bases and J by 6 bases, and 9 bases separated the two germline ends. The CDR3 sequence is 12 residues long. CDR3 in amino acids: CASSGGFDTQYF. In DNA form, the CDR3 reads TGTGCCAGCAGCGGTGGTTTCGATACGCAGTATTTT.

Here the CDR3 DNA reads TGTGCCAGCAGCGAAATAGCGGGGACGGGCACAGATACGCAGTATTTT. It codes for CASSEIAGTGTDTQYF. The genes are TRBV5-6 and TRBJ2-3; TRBD2 agrees at 8 bases. With V trimmed by 4 bases and J by 1 base, 8 bases remained unmatched. Germline-derived CDR1 and CDR2 are SGHDT and YYEEEE. CDR3 size: 16 residues.